The text below deals with one T cell receptor beta chain. These data are taken from a study of T cell changes during pregnancy in multiple sclerosis. The CDR3 length is 14 residues. Germline V gene lookup returns CDR1 SGHDT and CDR2 YYEEEE. V was cut by 2 bases and J by 3 bases, with 11 bases left in between. The assay was immunoSEQ multiplex PCR, and TCRdb's table has in-frame clones only and misses some. Among 100,000 or so clones, approximately 94% were seen once, and the ten largest hold 0.7% to 0.9%. The source material was peripheral blood, sampled before pregnancy. The TCR sequence derives from a female donor with multiple sclerosis, enrolled in a pregnancy study. The rearrangement joins TRBV5-6 to TRBJ1-1, with unresolved D. CDR3: CASSLKTDDTEAFF. CDR3 DNA sequence: TGTGCCAGCAGCTTAAAAACAGATGACACTGAAGCTTTCTTT.